A single sample is the source of the 6 T cell receptor beta chains below, sequenced in a study of blood T cell repertoires in COVID-19. Clones were read by immunoSEQ multiplex PCR, and TCRdb kept only the in-frame ones, dropping some. Counted here are 320,000 or so clones, 85% occurring once; the ten biggest clones make up under 2%. Sequencing input: PBMCs or T cells enriched from blood (not recorded which). The receptor set was obtained from a woman in her twenties or thirties who had been exposed to COVID-19.

The V call is TRBV7-9, the J call TRBJ1-1, with D perhaps TRBD1 (5 bases). CDR1 and CDR2 from the germline V gene are SEHNR and FQNEAQ (reference sequence). The CDR3 sequence is 12 residues long. Deletions cut 6 bases from V and 7 bases from J, with 12 bases between. Here the CDR3 reads CASSPAGYEAFF. CDR3 DNA sequence: TGTGCCAGCAGTCCAGCAGGGTATGAAGCTTTCTTT.

This clone was picked up one time. The chain recombines TRBV2 with TRBJ2-1; perhaps TRBD1 as D (5 bases). The CDR3 sequence is 12 residues long. V was cut by 3 bases and J by 10 bases, with 10 bases left in between. Germline loops: CDR1 SNHLY, CDR2 FYNNEI. The CDR3 sequence: CASSDWGDEQFF. The DNA for the CDR3 is TGTGCCAGCAGTGATTGGGGCGACGAGCAGTTCTTC.

This clone was counted a single time. The chain couples TRBV25-1 to TRBJ1-2, with TRBD1 as a possible D gene (6 bases). Germline CDR1 reads MGHDK; CDR2 reads SYGVNS. V lost 4 bases and J lost 4, with 16 bases in between. There are 15 residues in the CDR3. The CDR3 DNA is TGTGCCAGCAGTGGGGTCCGGGACACCTTCTATGGCTACACCTTC. It specifies CASSGVRDTFYGYTF.

This chain connects TRBV5-1 to TRBJ1-5; TRBD1 agrees at 7 bases. This CDR3 has 15 residues. Trimming took 1 base from V and 0 from J; bases not matched to a gene: 1. CDR1 and CDR2 from the germline V gene are SGHRS and YFSETQ. CDR3 in amino acids: CASSLQGDSNQPQHF. The CDR3 coding sequence is TGCGCCAGCAGCTTGCAGGGGGATAGCAATCAGCCCCAGCATTTT.

This clone showed up just once. This chain links TRBV13 with TRBJ2-7; D not resolved. Germline CDR1 is PRHDT and CDR2 is FYEKMQ (reference sequence). This CDR3 is built from 13 residues. V lost 2 bases to trimming and J lost 2 bases, with 7 bases between them. DNA for the CDR3: TGTGCCAGCAGCTTATCTAGTACCTACGAGCAGTACTTC. Encoded protein: CASSLSSTYEQYF. The full variable domain, with the rest looked up from reference TRBV13 and TRBJ2-7, is AAGVIQSPRHLIKEKRETATLKCYPIPRHDTVYWYQQGPGQDPQFLISFYEKMQSDKGSIPDRFSAQQFSDYHSELNMSSLELGDSALYFCASSLSSTYEQYFGPGTRLTVT.

The chain couples TRBV7-9 to TRBJ1-2; possibly TRBD1 for D (5 bases). The germline V and J ends were trimmed by 5 bases and 0 bases, with 13 bases remaining between them. Germline-derived CDR1 and CDR2 are SEHNR and FQNEAQ (reference sequence). The CDR3 contains 15 residues. The CDR3 here is CASSTPDRTNYGYTF. CDR3 in DNA: TGTGCCAGCAGCACACCTGACAGAACTAACTATGGCTACACCTTC.